This T cell receptor (beta chain) was obtained from a study of T cells in localized non-small cell lung cancer. Generated by immunoSEQ multiplex PCR, the TCRdb table keeps only in-frame clones and is missing some. The sample lists roughly 40,000 clones, around 86% occurring once. The length of the CDR3 is 18 residues. V lost 0 bases and J lost 7; bases outside the gene matches: 17. CDR1 and CDR2 (germline): SGHTA, FQGNSA. The sequence derives from a man aged 18-55 years with stage I lung adenocarcinoma. The chain couples TRBV7-2 to TRBJ2-5; 7 bases fit TRBD1. Sequences were derived from peripheral blood, sampled before any cancer treatment. This chain's CDR3 is CASSLALRSTGTAGTQYF. The DNA for the CDR3 is TGTGCCAGCAGCTTAGCCCTGCGGTCGACAGGGACCGCGGGGACCCAGTACTTC.